A selection of T cell receptor beta chains follows, all from one sample in a study of T cells in Graves' hyperthyroidism and ophthalmopathy. TCRdb analysed the multiplex PCR reads with MiXCR anew, one entry per CDR3 protein. The sample yields roughly 640,000 distinct CDR3 sequences, approximately 15% seen once. What was sequenced was blood. The receptor set was obtained from a woman in her 40s with Graves' ophthalmopathy. CDR3s include the opening cysteine and the closing phenylalanine or tryptophan. Each record gives: D gene, V gene, J gene, clone size, CDR3 DNA, CDR3 protein. A D gene is named only where the DNA matches it firmly. Expanded clones get a size class; other rows say once, few or many, or leave the size out.

-	TRBV6-1	TRBJ2-3	-	TGTGCCAGCAGCCCGGGCCTTACAGAGCCAGATACGCAGTATTTT	CASSPGLTEPDTQYF
-	TRBV3-1	TRBJ2-5	many	TGTGCCAGCAGCCAAGAGCAAAGGGCCCAGTACTTC	CASSQEQRAQYF
-	TRBV20-1	TRBJ1-5	many	TGCAGTGCTACCGAAAGTCAGCCCCAGCATTTT	CSATESQPQHF
-	TRBV18	TRBJ1-1	many	TGTGCCAGCTCACCCGGGTCCAGGAGGATGAACACTGAAGCTTTCTTT	CASSPGSRRMNTEAFF
TRBD2	TRBV11-2	TRBJ2-5	-	TGTGCCAGCAGCTCCCCGTCGGGGGGGGCAGAGACCCAGTACTTC	CASSSPSGGAETQYF
TRBD1	TRBV12-3/TRBV12-4	TRBJ1-5	many	TGTGCCAGCAGTGACCGGCGGACAGGGGGGGATCAGCCCCAGCATTTT	CASSDRRTGGDQPQHF
TRBD2	TRBV2	TRBJ2-1	-	TGTGCCAGCAGTGAGGTAGCGGGAGGAGCAACTGAGCAGTTCTTC	CASSEVAGGATEQFF
-	TRBV6-2/TRBV6-3	TRBJ1-5	-	TGTGCCAGCAGTTACTCAACGCTTCAGTCCTACGGGCGCAATCAGCCCCAGCATTTT	CASSYSTLQSYGRNQPQHF
-	TRBV7-9	TRBJ1-1	many	TGTGCCAGCAGCTCTTTATATGGAGCTTTCTTT	CASSSLYGAFF
-	TRBV27	TRBJ2-2	many	TGTGCCAGCAGTTTATGGGCGAGGAGGGGTTCCGGGGAGCTGTTTTTT	CASSLWARRGSGELFF
TRBD1	TRBV2	TRBJ2-1	many	TGTGCCAGCAGTGAATCCCCAGGGGGCGGCGATGAGCAGTTCTTC	CASSESPGGGDEQFF
-	TRBV6-1	TRBJ2-5	many	TGTGCCAGCACATCAGGGACGCAAGAGACCCAGTACTTC	CASTSGTQETQYF
-	TRBV28	TRBJ1-3	many	TGTGCTTGCACCCGGGCAGGAACTGGAAACACCATATATTTT	CACTRAGTGNTIYF
-	TRBV2	TRBJ1-5	many	TGTGCCAGCAGTCGGGCGGCAAGAAATCAGCCCCAGCATTTT	CASSRAARNQPQHF
-	TRBV9	TRBJ1-3	-	TGTGCCAGCAGCGTTGGCCCCTTGGGTTTTAGCTCTGGAAACACCATATATTTT	CASSVGPLGFSSGNTIYF
-	TRBV20-1	TRBJ1-3	many	TGCAGTGCTAGTGGTGGTCTGGACTCTGGAAACACCATATATTTT	CSASGGLDSGNTIYF
-	TRBV6-1	TRBJ1-1	many	TGTGCCAGCGAGCGGAACTCTTTGAACACTGAAGCTTTCTTT	CASERNSLNTEAFF
-	TRBV2	TRBJ1-2	many	TGTGCCAGCAGTGTTATCTTTCTCAGGGCTGGCTACACCTTC	CASSVIFLRAGYTF
-	TRBV19	TRBJ2-1	-	TGTGCCAGTAGTATCTCTTCCTACAATGAGCAGTTCTTC	CASSISSYNEQFF
TRBD1	TRBV5-1	TRBJ2-7	many	TGCGCCAGCAGCTTGGGACAGGGGTGGAACGAGCAGTACTTC	CASSLGQGWNEQYF
-	TRBV6-2/TRBV6-3	TRBJ2-3	many	TGTGCCAGCAGCTCGGCGGGGGACAACACAGATACGCAGTATTTT	CASSSAGDNTDTQYF
-	TRBV5-1	TRBJ2-7	-	TGCGCCAGCAGCCTCCCCTCGCGGGCAGGGGACAACGAGCAGTACTTC	CASSLPSRAGDNEQYF
-	TRBV6-5	TRBJ1-6	-	TGTGCCAGCAGTTACCGAGAGGGGGTGAATTCACCCCTCCACTTT	CASSYREGVNSPLHF
TRBD1	TRBV28	TRBJ2-7	-	TGTGCCAGCAGTCCGCCCGGGACAGAAAACTACGAGCAGTACTTC	CASSPPGTENYEQYF
-	TRBV14	TRBJ2-3	-	TGTGCCAGCAGCCAAGATCTTGTTGAAAGTACGCAGTATTTT	CASSQDLVESTQYF
TRBD1	TRBV12-3/TRBV12-4	TRBJ2-3	many	TGTGCCAGCAGCGACGGACAGGGGAACACAGATACGCAGTATTTT	CASSDGQGNTDTQYF
-	TRBV6-1	TRBJ1-1	few	TGTGCCAGCAGTGTCGGCAGGGGAAACTTTATGAACACTGAAGCTTTCTTT	CASSVGRGNFMNTEAFF